The 16 T cell receptor beta chains presented below share a single source sample, sequenced in a study of shared clonotypes between healthy human individuals. Method: immunoSEQ multiplex PCR; TCRdb's copy keeps in-frame clones and lacks some. The sample records hundreds of thousands of clones, 90% to 97% being singletons. CD45RO-negative, CCR7-positively selected cells formed the naive CD8 fraction, excluding terminally differentiated effector memory CD45RA+ cells. Sequencing was carried out using naive CD8+ T cells sorted from blood. The receptors come from a young woman in good health.

The chain couples TRBV7-9 to TRBJ2-2, with D perhaps assigned TRBD1 or TRBD2 (5 bases each). Trimming took off 0 bases at V and 6 bases at J, with 14 bases between the two ends. Looked up from germline, CDR1 is SEHNR and CDR2 is FQNEAQ (reference sequence). This CDR3 has 16 amino acids. The CDR3 sequence: CASSLAQGPPSGELFF. In DNA, the CDR3 is TGTGCCAGCAGCTTAGCCCAGGGACCCCCCTCCGGGGAGCTGTTTTTT.

V gene TRBV27 combines with J gene TRBJ2-3, with D possibly matching TRBD1 (6 bases). Germline loops: CDR1 MNHEY, CDR2 SMNVEV (reference sequence). The V end was cut by 8 bases, the J end by 0 bases, with 15 bases between. The CDR3 sequence is 15 residues long. This CDR3 is CASSPGQTSTDTQYF. The CDR3 DNA reads as TGTGCCAGCTCGCCGGGACAAACAAGCACAGATACGCAGTATTTT.

V is TRBV13 and J is TRBJ1-1, with a tentative D call TRBD1 (5 bases). There are 14 residues in the CDR3. The ends were cut back, 7 bases at V and 1 base at J, with 13 bases in the middle. Germline values: CDR1 PRHDT, CDR2 FYEKMQ (reference sequence). CDR3 bases: TGTGCCAGCAACCGCGGACAATCGAACACTGAAGCTTTCTTT. This translates into CASNRGQSNTEAFF.

V is TRBV28 and J is TRBJ2-7; D is possibly TRBD1 (6 bases). The length of the CDR3 is 15 residues. Trimming took 3 bases from V and 0 from J, leaving 12 bases between them. Germline lookup yields CDR1 MDHEN and CDR2 SYDVKM. CDR3 sequence: CASSLTGILSYEQYF. DNA of the CDR3: TGTGCCAGCAGTTTGACAGGAATACTCTCCTACGAGCAGTACTTC.

The chain links TRBV7-3 to TRBJ2-3; 8 nucleotides match TRBD2. J lost 3 bases, V lost 5 bases, and 10 bases had no gene match. The CDR3 covers 16 residues. The germline gives CDR1 SGHTA, CDR2 FQGTGA. CDR3 DNA sequence: TGTGCCAGCAGCCCCCTCCCCGGGAGGGCAACAGATACGCAGTATTTT. This translates into CASSPLPGRATDTQYF.

The chain has TRBV27 and TRBJ1-6, with D possibly being TRBD1 (6 bases). Germline V gene data show CDR1 as MNHEY and CDR2 as SMNVEV (reference sequence). The CDR3 totals 14 residues. Trimming pared 6 bases from V and 10 bases from J, leaving 16 bases between. The DNA for the CDR3 is TGTGCCAGCAGGGTAGCAGGGGCTGCCTCACCCCTCCACTTT. It yields the protein CASRVAGAASPLHF.

This clone was recorded once. This chain connects TRBV28 to TRBJ1-1; perhaps TRBD1 as D (6 bases). Between the trimmed V and J ends, which lost 3 bases and 3 bases, there was a span of 14 bases. Germline values: CDR1 MDHEN, CDR2 SYDVKM. The CDR3 has 15 amino acids. CDR3 sequence reads: CASSFGFGGDTEAFF. For the CDR3, the DNA is TGTGCCAGCAGTTTCGGATTTGGGGGCGACACTGAAGCTTTCTTT.

This clone was picked up a small number of times. The same CDR3 is also encoded by other DNA sequences in this sample. The chain uses TRBV19 and TRBJ2-7; 8 bases align to TRBD1. V gave up 3 bases and J gave up 2 bases; unmatched junction bases: 3. CDR3 length: 14 amino acids. From germline, CDR1 is LNHDA and CDR2 SQIVND (reference sequence). The CDR3 nucleotides are TGTGCCAGTAGTATCGGACAGGGCGCCTACGAGCAGTACTTC. It codes for CASSIGQGAYEQYF.

This rearrangement joins TRBV7-9 to TRBJ1-1, with a weak D call TRBD1 (5 bases). The CDR3 is 12 amino acids. Trimming pared 5 bases from V and 7 bases from J, leaving 11 bases between. Germline CDR1 and CDR2: SEHNR and FQNEAQ (reference sequence). CDR3 in amino acids: CASSEGRSEAFF. CDR3 coding DNA: TGTGCCAGCAGCGAGGGACGGAGTGAAGCTTTCTTT.

The chain joins TRBV6-5 to TRBJ1-4, with 9 bases aligning to TRBD1. The J segment lost 7 bases and the V segment lost 8 bases, leaving 11 bases of the junction unmatched. Germline CDR1 MNHEY, CDR2 SVGAGI. The CDR3 spans 15 residues. The CDR3 region is CASSTGTGLSEKLFF. CDR3 DNA sequence: TGTGCCAGCTCTACCGGGACAGGGCTTTCTGAAAAACTGTTTTTT.

The rearrangement uses TRBV5-1 and TRBJ2-1; 9 bases line up with TRBD1. The CDR3 spans 16 residues. V was pared by 2 bases and J by 3 bases, with 6 bases of the junction left unmatched. The germline V gene has CDR1 SGHRS and CDR2 YFSETQ. DNA of the CDR3: TGCGCCAGCAGCTTAACCGGGACAGGGATCTACAATGAGCAGTTCTTC. Translation gives CASSLTGTGIYNEQFF.

This chain connects TRBV27 to TRBJ2-1; D ambiguous. The V gene's germline CDR1 is MNHEY and CDR2 SMNVEV (reference sequence). V was cut by 1 base and J by 7 bases, with 8 bases left in between. The CDR3 loop spans 13 amino acids. The CDR3 here is CASSLLTKNEQFF. CDR3 nucleotides: TGTGCCAGCAGTTTATTGACAAAGAATGAGCAGTTCTTC.

J is TRBJ1-2 and V is TRBV6-6, with D maybe TRBD1 (5 bases). This CDR3 region has 16 residues. V was trimmed by 4 bases and J by 8 bases, leaving 23 bases between them. Germline CDR1 MNHNY, CDR2 SVGAGI (reference sequence). This CDR3 is CASSWGTGTAEEGYTF. The CDR3 coding sequence is TGTGCCAGCAGTTGGGGGACTGGGACGGCTGAAGAGGGCTACACCTTC.

The V gene is TRBV28, the J gene TRBJ2-7, with D perhaps matching TRBD1 (5 bases). Trimming removed 4 bases at V and 0 bases at J, with 16 bases between. This CDR3 has 16 amino acids. Germline assignment: CDR1 MDHEN and CDR2 SYDVKM. CDR3 loop: CASSSTLYGASYEQYF. CDR3 nucleotides: TGTGCCAGCAGTTCTACCCTGTATGGGGCCTCCTACGAGCAGTACTTC.

The gene calls are TRBV11-2 and TRBJ1-1, with unresolved D. Germline V lookup: CDR1 SGHAT, CDR2 FQNNGV. This CDR3 is built from 14 residues. V lost 1 base and J lost 4, with 10 bases in between. The CDR3 nucleotides are TGTGCCAGCAGCTTAGGTGGGCCGGTCACTGAAGCTTTCTTT. This encodes CASSLGGPVTEAFF. Complete variable domain (other parts from reference TRBV11-2 and TRBJ1-1): EAGVAQSPRYKIIEKRQSVAFWCNPISGHATLYWYQQILGQGPKLLIQFQNNGVVDDSQLPKDRFSAERLKGVDSTLKIQPAKLEDSAVYLCASSLGGPVTEAFFGQGTRLTVV.

The chain recombines TRBV29-1 with TRBJ2-3; D gene uncertain. With 6 bases removed from V and 1 base from J, the gap between germline ends came to 11 bases. The germline CDR1 and CDR2 sequences are SQVTM and ANQGSEA. The CDR3 has 13 residues. The CDR3 DNA reads as TGCAGCGTCCGCTCGGCTCGCACAGATACGCAGTATTTT. Amino acids: CSVRSARTDTQYF.